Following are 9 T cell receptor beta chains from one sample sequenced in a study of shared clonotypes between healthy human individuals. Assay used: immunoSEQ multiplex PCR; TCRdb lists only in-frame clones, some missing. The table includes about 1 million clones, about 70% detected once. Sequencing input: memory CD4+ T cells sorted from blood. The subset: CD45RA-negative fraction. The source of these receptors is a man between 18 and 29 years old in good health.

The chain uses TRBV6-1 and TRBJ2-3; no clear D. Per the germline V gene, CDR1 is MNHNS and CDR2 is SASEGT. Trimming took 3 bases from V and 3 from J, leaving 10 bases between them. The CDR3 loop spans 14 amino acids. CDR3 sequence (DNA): TGTGCCAGCAGTGACCGCTTCAATACAGATACGCAGTATTTT. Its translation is CASSDRFNTDTQYF.

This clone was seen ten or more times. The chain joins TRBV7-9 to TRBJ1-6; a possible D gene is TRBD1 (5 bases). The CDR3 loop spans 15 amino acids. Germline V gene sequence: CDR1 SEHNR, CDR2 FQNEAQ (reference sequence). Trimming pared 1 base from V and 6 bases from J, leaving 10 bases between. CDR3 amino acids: CASSLGAGLNSPLHF. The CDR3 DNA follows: TGTGCCAGCAGCTTAGGGGCGGGACTTAATTCACCCCTCCACTTT.

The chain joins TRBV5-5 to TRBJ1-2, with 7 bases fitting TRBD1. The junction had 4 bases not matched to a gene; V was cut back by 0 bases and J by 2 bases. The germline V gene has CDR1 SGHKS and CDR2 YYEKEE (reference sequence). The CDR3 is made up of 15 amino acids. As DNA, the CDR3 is TGTGCCAGCAGCTTGGGCCTGACAGGGAACTATGGCTACACCTTC. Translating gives CASSLGLTGNYGYTF.

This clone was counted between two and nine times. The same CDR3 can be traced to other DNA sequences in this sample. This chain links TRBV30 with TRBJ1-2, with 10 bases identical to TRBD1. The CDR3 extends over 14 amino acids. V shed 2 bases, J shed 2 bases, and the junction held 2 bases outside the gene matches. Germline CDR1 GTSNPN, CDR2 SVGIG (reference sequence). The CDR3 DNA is TGTGCCTGGAGTCCGGGACAGGGGAACTATGGCTACACCTTC. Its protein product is CAWSPGQGNYGYTF.

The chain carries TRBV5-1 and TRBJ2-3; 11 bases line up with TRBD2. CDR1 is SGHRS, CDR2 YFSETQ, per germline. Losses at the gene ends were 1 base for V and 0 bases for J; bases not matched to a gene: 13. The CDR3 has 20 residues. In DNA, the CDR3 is TGCGCCAGCAGCTTGAGAGGCGGGACTAGCGGAGTGAGGAGCACAGATACGCAGTATTTT. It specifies CASSLRGGTSGVRSTDTQYF.

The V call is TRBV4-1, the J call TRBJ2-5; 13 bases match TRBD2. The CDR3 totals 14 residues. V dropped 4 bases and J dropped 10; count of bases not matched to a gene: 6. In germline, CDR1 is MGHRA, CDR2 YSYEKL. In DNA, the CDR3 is TGCGCCAGCAGCCCCGGGACTAGCGGGAACAACCAGTACTTC. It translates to CASSPGTSGNNQYF.

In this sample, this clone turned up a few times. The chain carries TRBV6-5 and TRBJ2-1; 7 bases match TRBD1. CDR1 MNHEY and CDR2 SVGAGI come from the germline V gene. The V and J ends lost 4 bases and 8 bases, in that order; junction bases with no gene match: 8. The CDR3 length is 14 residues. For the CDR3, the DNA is TGTGCCAGCAGTTCGGGGACAGTGGACGATGAGCAGTTCTTC. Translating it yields CASSSGTVDDEQFF.

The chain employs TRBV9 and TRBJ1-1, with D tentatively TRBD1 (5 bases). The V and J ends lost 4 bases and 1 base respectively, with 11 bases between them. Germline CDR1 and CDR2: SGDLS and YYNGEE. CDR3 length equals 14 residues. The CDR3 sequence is CASSPGRGNTEAFF. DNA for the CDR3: TGTGCCAGCAGCCCAGGGAGGGGGAACACTGAAGCTTTCTTT.

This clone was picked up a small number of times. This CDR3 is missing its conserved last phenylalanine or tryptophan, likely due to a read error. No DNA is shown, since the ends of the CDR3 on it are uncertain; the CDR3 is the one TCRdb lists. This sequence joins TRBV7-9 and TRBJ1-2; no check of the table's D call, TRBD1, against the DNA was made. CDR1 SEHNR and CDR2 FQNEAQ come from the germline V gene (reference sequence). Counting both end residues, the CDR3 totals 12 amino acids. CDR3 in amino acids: CASSLVGREQEI.